The rows below give T cell receptor beta chains drawn from one sample of a study of blood T cell repertoires in COVID-19. Sequenced by immunoSEQ multiplex PCR; TCRdb stores in-frame clones only, minus some. This sample has roughly 500,000 clones, with approximately 92% found just once. Sequencing was carried out using peripheral blood. The receptors here all came from a man between 18 and 29 years old with COVID-19, enrolled during active disease. CDR3s include the opening cysteine and the closing phenylalanine or tryptophan. The order of the fields is V gene, D gene, clone size, J gene, CDR3 protein, CDR3 DNA. D genes are given only for firm matches. Not all rows give a size; the values are once, few, many and, for expanded clones, a class.

TRBV19	NA	NA	TRBJ2-5	CASRGSGTGGKGTQYF	TGTGCCAGTAGGGGAAGCGGCACGGGCGGTAAAGGGACCCAGTACTTC
TRBV25-1	TRBD1	NA	TRBJ1-2	CASSPAGTGAYGYTF	TGTGCCAGCTCTCCGGCAGGGACAGGGGCCTATGGCTACACCTTC
TRBV29-1	NA	NA	TRBJ1-1	CSVGPKMRGTEAFF	TGCAGCGTTGGCCCCAAAATGAGGGGGACTGAAGCTTTCTTT
TRBV5-4	TRBD2	NA	TRBJ2-7	CASKSGLGVNEQYF	TGTGCCAGCAAGTCAGGACTAGGGGTGAATGAGCAGTACTTC
TRBV15	TRBD1	NA	TRBJ1-2	CATSREILQGAEGYTF	TGTGCCACCAGCAGGGAGATCCTACAGGGGGCGGAGGGCTACACCTTC
TRBV5-5	TRBD1	NA	TRBJ1-6	CASSAWDREFSPLHF	TGTGCCAGCAGCGCATGGGACAGGGAGTTCTCACCCCTCCACTTT
TRBV7-6	TRBD1	NA	TRBJ2-5	CASSSYDRGGETQYF	TGTGCCAGCAGCTCTTACGACAGGGGAGGAGAGACCCAGTACTTC
TRBV7-9	TRBD1	NA	TRBJ2-2	CASSSRDRDTGELFF	TGTGCCAGCAGCTCCCGGGACAGGGACACCGGGGAGCTGTTTTTT
TRBV27	TRBD2	NA	TRBJ2-1	CASSSTRLANYNEQFF	TGTGCCAGCAGTTCCACAAGACTAGCGAACTACAATGAGCAGTTCTTC
TRBV6-5	TRBD1	NA	TRBJ1-1	CASGRGRNTEAFF	TGTGCCAGCGGTAGGGGGCGGAACACTGAAGCTTTCTTT
TRBV5-1	TRBD1	NA	TRBJ2-2	CASSYLGQGAVGELFF	TGCGCCAGCAGCTACCTCGGACAGGGGGCGGTCGGGGAGCTGTTTTTT
TRBV4-1	TRBD2	once	TRBJ2-1	CASSLSGGGYNEQFF	TGCGCCAGCAGCCTAAGCGGGGGCGGCTACAATGAGCAGTTCTTC
TRBV5-1	NA	NA	TRBJ2-7	CASSLEGRVPNEQYF	TGCGCCAGCAGCTTGGAAGGGCGGGTCCCCAACGAGCAGTACTTC
TRBV7-9	TRBD1	NA	TRBJ1-5	CASSLGQGDQPQHF	TGTGCCAGCAGCTTAGGACAGGGGGATCAGCCCCAGCATTTT
TRBV5-1	TRBD1	NA	TRBJ1-2	CASSLGTGLDGYTF	TGCGCCAGCAGCTTGGGGACAGGGCTTGATGGCTACACCTTC
TRBV7-2	NA	NA	TRBJ2-2	CASSLTRSNTGELFF	TGTGCCAGCAGCTTGACTAGGAGTAACACCGGGGAGCTGTTTTTT
TRBV10-1	NA	NA	TRBJ2-6	CASSESSGSGANVLTF	TGCGCCAGCAGTGAGTCGTCGGGGTCTGGGGCCAACGTCCTGACTTTC
TRBV5-4	TRBD2	NA	TRBJ2-1	CASSSPGTRNEQFF	TGTGCCAGCAGCTCCCCCGGGACTAGAAATGAGCAGTTCTTC
TRBV2	NA	once	TRBJ1-1	CASRVGQPNTEAFF	TGTGCCAGCAGGGTAGGACAGCCGAACACTGAAGCTTTCTTT
TRBV11-2	NA	NA	TRBJ2-3	CASSLTVGGHDTQYF	TGTGCCAGCAGCTTAACGGTGGGAGGCCACGATACGCAGTATTTT
TRBV4-1	TRBD1	NA	TRBJ2-7	CASSQERGGPSYEQYF	TGCGCCAGCAGCCAAGAAAGAGGGGGCCCCTCCTACGAGCAGTACTTC
TRBV29-1	NA	few	TRBJ2-7	CSVEGSSYEQYF	TGCAGCGTTGAGGGCAGCTCCTACGAGCAGTACTTC
TRBV12-5	NA	NA	TRBJ2-7	CASGSGIEQYF	TGTGCTAGTGGTTCAGGGATCGAGCAGTACTTC
TRBV9	NA	once	TRBJ2-3	CASSVGPDTQYF	TGTGCCAGCAGCGTGGGGCCAGATACGCAGTATTTT
TRBV7-6	TRBD2	few	TRBJ2-5	CASSPSGGAWETQYF	TGTGCCAGCAGTCCCAGCGGGGGGGCCTGGGAGACCCAGTACTTC
TRBV6-5	TRBD1	many	TRBJ1-2	CASRTGTGRYGYTF	TGTGCCAGCAGAACCGGGACAGGGCGGTATGGCTACACCTTC
TRBV7-9	NA	NA	TRBJ2-1	CASSLGGLNEQFF	TGTGCCAGCAGCTTAGGCGGGCTCAATGAGCAGTTCTTC
TRBV25-1	NA	NA	TRBJ1-1	CASSEGGVVTEAFF	TGTGCCAGCAGTGAGGGAGGGGTTGTCACTGAAGCTTTCTTT
TRBV14	NA	NA	TRBJ2-3	CASSQPSTDTQYF	TGTGCCAGCAGCCAACCAAGCACAGATACGCAGTATTTT
TRBV11-2	NA	NA	TRBJ2-5	CASSRVQETQYF	TGTGCCAGCAGCCGAGTACAAGAGACCCAGTACTTC
TRBV20-1	NA	NA	TRBJ1-1	CSASRSAGEEAFF	TGCAGTGCTAGTAGGTCGGCAGGGGAAGAAGCTTTCTTT
TRBV27	NA	NA	TRBJ1-2	CASSPVGGAWYGYTF	TGTGCCAGCAGCCCCGTGGGGGGGGCTTGGTATGGCTACACCTTC
TRBV14	NA	NA	TRBJ2-5	CASSHGLDQETQYF	TGTGCCAGCAGCCACGGACTCGACCAAGAGACCCAGTACTTC
TRBV5-1	TRBD1	NA	TRBJ2-7	CASSTGTGGPREQYF	TGCGCCAGCAGCACGGGGACAGGGGGTCCTCGGGAGCAGTACTTC
TRBV18	NA	NA	TRBJ1-2	CASSPYNDSPLGYTF	TGTGCCAGCTCACCTTATAATGACAGCCCCCTGGGCTACACCTTC
TRBV12-5	NA	NA	TRBJ2-1	CASGLTTGTILSYNEQFF	TGTGCTAGTGGTTTGACCACAGGTACCATACTCTCCTACAATGAGCAGTTCTTC
TRBV5-8	NA	NA	TRBJ1-2	CASSLGGRYGYTF	TGTGCCAGCAGCTTGGGAGGGAGGTATGGCTACACCTTC
TRBV19	NA	NA	TRBJ2-2	CASRPNAVNTGELFF	TGTGCCAGCAGACCCAACGCGGTGAACACCGGGGAGCTGTTTTTT
TRBV24-1	TRBD2	NA	TRBJ2-2	CATSEPRLAEGSTGELFF	TGTGCCACCAGTGAGCCCAGACTAGCGGAAGGCAGCACCGGGGAGCTGTTTTTT
TRBV14	TRBD1	NA	TRBJ2-5	CASSLLGQGQETQYF	TGTGCCAGCAGCCTCCTTGGACAGGGACAAGAGACCCAGTACTTC
TRBV30	NA	NA	TRBJ1-4	CAWSPQGTRGEKLFF	TGTGCCTGGAGTCCACAAGGAACCCGGGGTGAAAAACTGTTTTTT
TRBV5-1	NA	NA	TRBJ1-5	CASSPGDDIRNQPQHF	TGCGCCAGCAGCCCGGGGGACGACATCCGCAATCAGCCCCAGCATTTT
TRBV4-2	TRBD2	NA	TRBJ2-2	CASSHTGQRGGGELFF	TGTGCCAGCAGCCACACCGGACAGCGGGGGGGCGGGGAGCTGTTTTTT
TRBV11-3	NA	NA	TRBJ2-2	CASSLVLTNTGELFF	TGTGCCAGCAGCTTAGTACTGACGAACACCGGGGAGCTGTTTTTT
TRBV5-1	TRBD1	few	TRBJ2-7	CASSLIVRGTYEQYF	TGCGCCAGCAGCTTGATAGTCAGGGGGACCTACGAGCAGTACTTC
TRBV24-1	TRBD2	NA	TRBJ2-1	CATSDSPAGGLNEQFF	TGTGCCACCAGTGACTCCCCAGCGGGAGGATTGAATGAGCAGTTCTTC
TRBV3-1/TRBV3-2	NA	NA	TRBJ2-1	CASSSYDEQFF	TGTGCCAGCAGTTCCTACGATGAGCAGTTCTTC
TRBV28	TRBD1	NA	TRBJ2-5	CASSLNRGWETQYF	TGTGCCAGCAGTTTAAACAGGGGGTGGGAGACCCAGTACTTC
TRBV7-8	NA	NA	TRBJ2-6	CASSSDSSGANVLTF	TGTGCCAGCAGCTCCGACAGCTCTGGGGCCAACGTCCTGACTTTC
TRBV6-4	TRBD1	once	TRBJ2-1	CASSDSDRGEQFF	TGTGCCAGCAGTGACTCGGACAGGGGTGAGCAGTTCTTC
TRBV5-4	NA	NA	TRBJ2-2	CASRPPNGDTGELFF	TGTGCCAGCAGGCCCCCCAACGGGGACACCGGGGAGCTGTTTTTT
TRBV19	TRBD1	NA	TRBJ1-5	CASSIGTGSGVRQPQHF	TGTGCCAGTAGTATCGGGACAGGAAGTGGGGTTAGGCAGCCCCAGCATTTT
TRBV19	TRBD2	NA	TRBJ2-1	CASSALGSSGRGEQFF	TGTGCCAGTAGTGCCCTCGGGAGTAGCGGGAGAGGTGAGCAGTTCTTC
TRBV2	NA	few	TRBJ2-7	CAIDNSYEQYF	TGTGCCATCGACAACTCCTACGAGCAGTACTTC
TRBV5-4	NA	NA	TRBJ1-2	CASSSIDGDGYTF	TGTGCCAGCAGCTCGATAGACGGGGATGGCTACACCTTC